This is a list of T cell receptor beta chains from one sample in a study of T cell responses to AZD1222 COVID-19 vaccine. Here immunoSEQ multiplex PCR was the method, and the copy in TCRdb shows in-frame clones only, minus some. The sample contains about 150,000 clones, less than 90% of which appear only once. The input for sequencing was peripheral blood, taken on day 0 of MenACWY control vaccination. All receptors come from an adult in good health. Both conserved end residues are part of each CDR3. Fields, in order: clone size, D gene, J gene, V gene, CDR3 protein, CDR3 DNA. D genes are given only for firm matches. Expanded clones get a size class; other rows say once, few or many, or leave the size out.

.,.,TRBJ2-7,TRBV23-1,CASSQSLPRRTYEQYF,TGCGCCAGCAGTCAATCTCTCCCTCGGCGAACCTACGAGCAGTACTTC
once,TRBD1,TRBJ1-4,TRBV3-1/TRBV3-2,CASSHLDQGGLFF,TGTGCCAGCAGCCATCTCGACCAGGGGGGACTGTTTTTT
.,TRBD1,TRBJ1-2,TRBV3-1/TRBV3-2,CASSQAGGNIFYGYTF,TGTGCCAGCAGCCAAGCAGGGGGGAATATTTTCTATGGCTACACCTTC
.,.,TRBJ1-2,TRBV7-9,CASSSGFGNDGYTF,TGTGCCAGCAGCTCAGGGTTTGGGAACGATGGCTACACCTTC
.,.,TRBJ1-3,TRBV12-3/TRBV12-4,CASSLLRNTIYF,TGTGCCAGCAGTTTACTGCGGAACACCATATATTTT
.,.,TRBJ2-5,TRBV5-8,CASRVRGGQETQYF,TGTGCCAGCAGGGTGCGGGGCGGCCAAGAGACCCAGTACTTC
once,.,TRBJ1-2,TRBV28,CASSLAGNYGYTF,TGTGCCAGCAGTTTAGCGGGGAACTATGGCTACACCTTC
.,.,TRBJ2-2,TRBV5-1,CASSVGTGSTLGTGELFF,TGCGCCAGCAGCGTCGGGACCGGGAGTACCCTCGGCACCGGGGAGCTGTTTTTT
.,.,TRBJ1-3,TRBV9,CASSMDGGNTIYF,TGTGCCAGCAGTATGGACGGTGGAAACACCATATATTTT
.,TRBD1,TRBJ1-5,TRBV2,CASSVRRTGASNQPQHF,TGTGCCAGCAGTGTTCGTCGGACAGGGGCTAGCAATCAGCCCCAGCATTTT
.,.,TRBJ1-3,TRBV28,CASTQSGGEATIYF,TGTGCCAGCACCCAATCGGGGGGGGAGGCCACCATATATTTT